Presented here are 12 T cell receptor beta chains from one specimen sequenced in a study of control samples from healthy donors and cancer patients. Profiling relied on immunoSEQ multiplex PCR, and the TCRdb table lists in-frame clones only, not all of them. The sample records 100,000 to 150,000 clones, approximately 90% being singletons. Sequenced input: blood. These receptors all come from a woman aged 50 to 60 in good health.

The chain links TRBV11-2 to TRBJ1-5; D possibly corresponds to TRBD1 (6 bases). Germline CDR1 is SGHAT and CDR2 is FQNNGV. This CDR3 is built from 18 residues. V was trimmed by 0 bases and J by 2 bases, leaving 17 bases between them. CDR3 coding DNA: TGTGCCAGCAGCTTAGATACGGGGGCCGCGGTTCGCAATCAGCCCCAGCATTTT. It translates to CASSLDTGAAVRNQPQHF.

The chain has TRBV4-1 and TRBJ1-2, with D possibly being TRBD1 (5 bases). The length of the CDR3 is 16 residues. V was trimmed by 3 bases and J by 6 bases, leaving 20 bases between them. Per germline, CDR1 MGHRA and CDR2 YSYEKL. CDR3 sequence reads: CASSQDQTVRADGYTF. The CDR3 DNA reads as TGCGCCAGCAGCCAGGACCAGACAGTCCGCGCGGATGGCTACACCTTC.

CDR3 bases: TGTGCCAGCTCAGAGGCGGGCGAAAAACTGTTTTTT. Protein sequence: CASSEAGEKLFF. This sequence joins TRBV2 and TRBJ1-4; no clear D gene. The CDR3 has 12 residues. V lost 8 bases, J lost 8 bases, and 12 bases lay in between. Germline CDR1 is SNHLY and CDR2 is FYNNEI.

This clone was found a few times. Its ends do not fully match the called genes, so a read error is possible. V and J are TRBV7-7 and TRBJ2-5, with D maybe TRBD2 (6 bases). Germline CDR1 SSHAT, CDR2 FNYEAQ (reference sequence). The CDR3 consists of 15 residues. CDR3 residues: CASSLGTPGGETQYF. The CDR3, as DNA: TGTGCTAGCAGCCTCGGGACTCCGGGCGGGGAGACCCAGTACTTC.

CDR3 residues: CASSRKGPTALRTQETQYF. CDR3 nucleotide sequence: TGTGCCAGCAGTCGAAAGGGGCCTACAGCTCTCCGTACACAAGAGACCCAGTACTTC. This sequence joins TRBV13 and TRBJ2-5; possible D gene TRBD1, 5 bases. Germline V gene lookup returns CDR1 PRHDT and CDR2 FYEKMQ (reference sequence). The CDR3 extends over 19 amino acids. The V and J ends lost 6 bases and 2 bases respectively, with 28 bases between them.

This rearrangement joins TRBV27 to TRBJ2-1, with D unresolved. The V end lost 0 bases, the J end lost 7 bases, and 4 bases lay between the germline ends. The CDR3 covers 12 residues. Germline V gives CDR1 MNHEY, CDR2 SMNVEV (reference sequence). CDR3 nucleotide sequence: TGTGCCAGCAGTTTATCCGAAAATGAGCAGTTCTTC. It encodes CASSLSENEQFF.

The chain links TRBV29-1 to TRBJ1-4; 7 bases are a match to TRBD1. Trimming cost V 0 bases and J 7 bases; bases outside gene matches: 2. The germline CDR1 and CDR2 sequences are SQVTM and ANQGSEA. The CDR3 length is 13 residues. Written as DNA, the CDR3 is TGCAGCGTTGAAGAAAGACAGGGTGAAAAACTGTTTTTT. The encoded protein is CSVEERQGEKLFF.

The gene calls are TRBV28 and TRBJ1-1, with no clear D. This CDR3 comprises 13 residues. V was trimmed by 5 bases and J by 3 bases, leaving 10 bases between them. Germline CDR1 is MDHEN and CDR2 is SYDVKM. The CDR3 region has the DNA TGTGCCAGCAGTCCCCATACGGACACTGAAGCTTTCTTT. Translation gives CASSPHTDTEAFF.

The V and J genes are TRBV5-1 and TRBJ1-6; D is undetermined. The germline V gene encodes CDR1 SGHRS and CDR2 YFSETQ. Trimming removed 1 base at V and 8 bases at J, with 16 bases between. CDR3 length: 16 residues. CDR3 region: CASSLLGPLVDSPLHF. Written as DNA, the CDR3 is TGCGCCAGCAGCTTGTTAGGGCCATTGGTTGATTCACCCCTCCACTTT.

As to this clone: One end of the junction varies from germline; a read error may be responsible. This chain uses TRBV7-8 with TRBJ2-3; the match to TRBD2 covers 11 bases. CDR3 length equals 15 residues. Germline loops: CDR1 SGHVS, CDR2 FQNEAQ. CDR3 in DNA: TGTGCCAGCAGCGTAGCGGGAGGGAGCACAGATACGCAGTATTTT. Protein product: CASSVAGGSTDTQYF.

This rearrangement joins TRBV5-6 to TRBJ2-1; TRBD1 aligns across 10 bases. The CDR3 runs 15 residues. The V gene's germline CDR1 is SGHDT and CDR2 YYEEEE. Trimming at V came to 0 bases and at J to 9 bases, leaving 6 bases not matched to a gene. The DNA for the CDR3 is TGTGCCAGCAGCTTGGGGGACAGGGGTACGGGTGAGCAGTTCTTC. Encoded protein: CASSLGDRGTGEQFF.

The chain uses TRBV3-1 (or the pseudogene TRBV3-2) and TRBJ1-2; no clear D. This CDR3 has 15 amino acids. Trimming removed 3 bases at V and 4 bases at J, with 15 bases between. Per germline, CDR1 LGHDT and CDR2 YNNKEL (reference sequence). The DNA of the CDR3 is TGTGCCAGCAGCCACTACTCGGCAGCGGGCTATGGCTACACCTTC. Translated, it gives CASSHYSAAGYGYTF.